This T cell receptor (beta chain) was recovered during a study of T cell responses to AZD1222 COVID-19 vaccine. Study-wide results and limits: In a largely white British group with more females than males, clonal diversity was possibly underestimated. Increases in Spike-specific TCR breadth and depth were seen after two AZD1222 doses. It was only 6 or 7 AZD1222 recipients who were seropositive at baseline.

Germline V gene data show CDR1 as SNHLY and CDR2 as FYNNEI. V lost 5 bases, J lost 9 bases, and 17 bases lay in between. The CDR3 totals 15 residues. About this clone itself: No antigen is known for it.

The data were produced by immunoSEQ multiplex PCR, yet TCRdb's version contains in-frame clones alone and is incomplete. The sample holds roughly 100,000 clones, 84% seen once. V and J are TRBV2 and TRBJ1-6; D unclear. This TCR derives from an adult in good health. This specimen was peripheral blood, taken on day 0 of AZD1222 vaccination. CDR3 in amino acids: CASSSGKAIVSPLHF. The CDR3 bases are TGTGCCAGCAGTTCCGGGAAAGCGATTGTTTCACCCCTCCACTTT.